This TCR beta chain was retrieved from a study of human CD8 memory T cell subsets. The authors made TCR beta libraries using UMI-labeled 5' RACE. After re-calling the 5' RACE reads, TCRdb lists one entry per CDR3 protein, DNA absent. Recorded for this sample: 7,000 or so distinct CDR3 sequences. The sequence came from a human donor in good health. Sample: CD8+ stem-like memory T cells (TSCM and TCM) sorted from PBMCs. Subset described: stem-like memory CD8 T cells (TSTEM), CCR7+ PD-1- TIGIT-.

This CDR3 is CASSEGTVSRKPQHF. The chain joins TRBV4-1 to TRBJ1-5; TCRdb outputs TRBD1, but without DNA this stays unchecked. The CDR3 extends over 15 amino acids. CDR1 MGHRA and CDR2 YSYEKL come from the germline V gene.